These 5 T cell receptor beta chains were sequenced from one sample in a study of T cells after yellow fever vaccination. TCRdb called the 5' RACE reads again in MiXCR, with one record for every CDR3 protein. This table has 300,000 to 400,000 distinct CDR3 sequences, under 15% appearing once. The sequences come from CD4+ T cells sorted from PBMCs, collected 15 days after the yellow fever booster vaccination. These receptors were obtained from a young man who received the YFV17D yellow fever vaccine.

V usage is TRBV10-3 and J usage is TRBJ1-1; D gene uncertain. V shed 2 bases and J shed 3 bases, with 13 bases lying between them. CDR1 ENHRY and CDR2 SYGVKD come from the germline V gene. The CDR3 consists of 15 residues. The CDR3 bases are TGTGCCATCAGTGAGGCCCCGGGGAGGGACACTGAAGCTTTCTTT. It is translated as CAISEAPGRDTEAFF.

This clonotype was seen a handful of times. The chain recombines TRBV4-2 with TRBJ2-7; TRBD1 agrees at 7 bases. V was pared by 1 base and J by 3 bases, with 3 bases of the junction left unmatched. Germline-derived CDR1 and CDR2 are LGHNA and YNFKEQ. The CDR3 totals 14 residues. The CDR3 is CASSQAGQLYEQYF. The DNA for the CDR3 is TGTGCCAGCAGCCAAGCGGGACAGCTCTACGAGCAGTACTTC.

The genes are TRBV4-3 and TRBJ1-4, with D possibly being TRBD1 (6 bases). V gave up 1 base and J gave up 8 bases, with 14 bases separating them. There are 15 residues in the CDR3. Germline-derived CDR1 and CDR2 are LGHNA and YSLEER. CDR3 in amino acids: CASSQGGKQGEKLFF. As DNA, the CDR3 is TGCGCCAGCAGCCAAGGGGGGAAGCAGGGGGAAAAACTGTTTTTT.

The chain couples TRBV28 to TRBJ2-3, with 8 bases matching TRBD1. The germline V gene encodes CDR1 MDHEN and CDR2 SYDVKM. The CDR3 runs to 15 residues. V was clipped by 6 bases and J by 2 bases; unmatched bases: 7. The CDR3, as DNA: TGTGCCAGCAGGGGGGTGGGACAGGACACAGATACGCAGTATTTT. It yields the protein CASRGVGQDTDTQYF.

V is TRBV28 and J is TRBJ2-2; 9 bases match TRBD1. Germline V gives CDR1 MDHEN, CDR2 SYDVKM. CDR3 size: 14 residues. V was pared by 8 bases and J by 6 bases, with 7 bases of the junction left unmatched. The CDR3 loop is CASFGQGRSGELFF. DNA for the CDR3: TGTGCCAGCTTTGGACAGGGGAGATCCGGGGAGCTGTTTTTT. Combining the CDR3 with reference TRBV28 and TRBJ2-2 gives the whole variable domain DVKVTQSSRYLVKRTGEKVFLECVQDMDHENMFWYRQDPGLGLRLIYFSYDVKMKEKGDIPEGYSVSREKKERFSLILESASTNQTSMYLCASFGQGRSGELFFGEGSRLTVL.